These 32 T cell receptor beta chains share one sample of origin, sequenced in a study of human T cells and chemical hapten exposure. A single record per CDR3 protein comes from TCRdb applying MiXCR to the RACE reads. The sample lists approximately 79,000 distinct CDR3 sequences; about 8.6% were seen once. The time point was: healthy volunteer bleed at 6 weeks. Unfractionated whole blood yielded the extracted total RNA. Sequenced material: whole blood. The receptors here all came from a male donor in good health. Some clones in this sample may be carry-over from other donors' samples.

This clonotype has only a few counts. V and J are TRBV2 and TRBJ2-5, with 7 bases lining up with TRBD2. Looked up from germline, CDR1 is SNHLY and CDR2 is FYNNEI. V lost 6 bases, J lost 2 bases, and 12 bases stayed unmatched. This CDR3 has 16 amino acids. The CDR3 DNA is TGTGCCAGCAGCACCGATAGCGGGTTCCCGCAAGAGACCCAGTACTTC. It specifies CASSTDSGFPQETQYF.

This clonotype was counted a few times. The V call is TRBV6-5, the J call TRBJ2-7; TRBD1 aligns across 7 bases. The CDR3 is 15 residues long. Germline V gene sequence: CDR1 MNHEY, CDR2 SVGAGI. V lost 5 bases and J lost 4; bases outside the gene matches: 11. In DNA form, the CDR3 reads TGTGCCAGCAGTCTGACCCGGGACAGAGTTTACGAGCAGTACTTC. Translated, it gives CASSLTRDRVYEQYF.

The rearrangement uses TRBV10-3 and TRBJ2-5; the D gene is possibly TRBD1 (6 bases). Germline V CDR1 and CDR2: ENHRY, SYGVKD. Trimming took 6 bases from V and 4 from J, leaving 18 bases between them. The CDR3 is 15 residues long. The CDR3 loop is CAISQDRQPRETQYF. The CDR3 coding sequence is TGTGCCATCAGCCAAGACAGGCAACCTCGAGAGACCCAGTACTTC.

Ten or more counts support this clonotype. The chain joins TRBV27 to TRBJ1-4; tentatively, D is TRBD1 (5 bases). Trimming pared 6 bases from V and 4 bases from J, leaving 12 bases between. The V gene's germline CDR1 is MNHEY and CDR2 SMNVEV (reference sequence). The CDR3 spans 14 residues. The CDR3 here is CASSSDRSNEKLFF. The CDR3 nucleotides are TGTGCCAGCAGCTCCGACAGAAGTAATGAAAAACTGTTTTTT.

This clonotype showed up many times. The chain carries TRBV2 and TRBJ2-3; possibly TRBD1 for D (5 bases). CDR1 and CDR2 from the germline V gene are SNHLY and FYNNEI. The CDR3 is 15 residues long. The V gene lost 1 base and the J gene lost 0 bases, with 8 bases spanning the gap. The CDR3 protein is CASSEDQGSTDTQYF. In DNA form, the CDR3 reads TGTGCCAGCAGTGAAGACCAGGGCAGCACAGATACGCAGTATTTT.

The chain carries TRBV18 and TRBJ1-5; tentatively, D is TRBD1 (6 bases). The CDR3 consists of 16 residues. Trimming stripped 1 base from V and 0 bases from J, with 10 bases between. CDR1 and CDR2 (germline): KGHSH, LQKENI. CDR3 sequence reads: CASSPRTANSNQPQHF. CDR3 nucleotides: TGTGCCAGCTCACCACGGACAGCTAATAGCAATCAGCCCCAGCATTTT.

Only one count was recorded for this clonotype. A much bigger clone sits one base away, suggesting this may be a read error. CDR3 in amino acids: CASSHSYEQYF. The DNA of the CDR3 is TGTGCCAGCAGCCACTCCTACGAGCAGTACTTC. The V call is TRBV5-5, the J call TRBJ2-7; no clear D gene. From germline, CDR1 is SGHKS and CDR2 YYEKEE (reference sequence). Deletions cut 4 bases from V and 0 bases from J, with 2 bases between. CDR3 length: 11 amino acids.

The chain links TRBV12-3 or TRBV12-4 to TRBJ1-2, with D hard to call. V lost 5 bases to trimming and J lost 0 bases, with 16 bases between them. The CDR3 contains 16 residues. The CDR3 DNA reads TGTGCCAGCAGTGGCGGGAAGGCCTACTCTAACTATGGCTACACCTTC. As protein: CASSGGKAYSNYGYTF.

This clonotype came up a few times. V and J are TRBV5-1 and TRBJ2-3; 13 bases are a match to TRBD2. CDR3 length equals 17 residues. V trimming: 3 bases; J trimming: 5 bases; junction bases outside the gene matches: 9. The germline gives CDR1 SGHRS, CDR2 YFSETQ. The chain's CDR3 is CASSSEGLAGPQDTQYF. The DNA for the CDR3 is TGCGCCAGCAGCTCGGAGGGACTAGCGGGGCCCCAAGATACGCAGTATTTT.

This sequence joins TRBV7-9 and TRBJ1-2, with 7 bases matching TRBD1. Germline V lookup: CDR1 SEHNR, CDR2 FQNEAQ (reference sequence). The junction had 5 bases not matched to a gene; V was cut back by 5 bases and J by 2 bases. The CDR3 has 14 amino acids. This CDR3 reads CASSLSTGNYGYTF. In DNA form, the CDR3 reads TGTGCCAGCAGCCTGTCGACAGGGAACTATGGCTACACCTTC.

This clonotype was detected only a few times. The chain carries TRBV5-6 and TRBJ2-6; 8 bases agree with TRBD2. V was pared by 2 bases and J by 0 bases, with 7 bases of the junction left unmatched. CDR1 and CDR2 (germline): SGHDT, YYEEEE. This CDR3 has 18 amino acids. The CDR3: CASSLPGLGDSGANVLTF. The CDR3 coding sequence is TGTGCCAGCAGCTTACCGGGACTAGGGGACTCTGGGGCCAACGTCCTGACTTTC.

This clonotype was seen only a few times. V and J are TRBV12-3 or TRBV12-4 and TRBJ2-1; no firm D call. V was clipped by 3 bases and J by 7 bases, with 4 bases between them. This CDR3 spans 11 amino acids. CDR3 nucleotides: TGTGCCAGCAGTTTCCAAAATGAGCAGTTCTTC. This translates into CASSFQNEQFF.

Only a few counts were recorded for this clonotype. The gene calls are TRBV14 and TRBJ1-4; tentatively, D is TRBD1 (5 bases). CDR1 and CDR2 from the germline V gene are SGHDN and FVKESK. CDR3 length: 15 amino acids. V lost 2 bases, J lost 11 bases, and 18 bases lay in between. The CDR3: CASSQSPQQVWKLFF. CDR3 nucleotide sequence: TGTGCCAGCAGCCAAAGTCCCCAACAGGTGTGGAAACTGTTTTTT.

This chain joins TRBV6-5 and TRBJ1-1; D perhaps matches TRBD1 (6 bases). V was cut by 6 bases and J by 2 bases, with 10 bases left in between. In germline, CDR1 is MNHEY, CDR2 SVGAGI. The CDR3 totals 13 residues. CDR3 sequence reads: CASRLGGNTEAFF. CDR3 sequence (DNA): TGTGCCAGCAGATTAGGGGGAAACACTGAAGCTTTCTTT.

The chain uses TRBV27 and TRBJ2-3; 10 bases are shared with TRBD1. V lost 5 bases, J lost 6 bases, and 5 bases stayed unmatched. CDR3 length: 14 residues. CDR1 and CDR2 from the germline V gene are MNHEY and SMNVEV (reference sequence). The CDR3: CASSPGQGVDTQYF. DNA of the CDR3: TGTGCCAGCAGTCCCGGACAGGGGGTGGATACGCAGTATTTT.

V and J are TRBV10-3 and TRBJ1-4; 8 bases match TRBD1. V trimming: 4 bases; J trimming: 7 bases; junction bases outside the gene matches: 8. The CDR3 length is 15 residues. Germline lookup yields CDR1 ENHRY and CDR2 SYGVKD. The CDR3 coding sequence is TGTGCCATCAGTGGTTCGGACAGGGAGGGTGAAAAACTGTTTTTT. Translation: CAISGSDREGEKLFF.

In nucleotides, the CDR3 is TGTGCCAGCAGTGACGGGTTTGAAGCTTTCTTT. It yields the protein CASSDGFEAFF. This chain connects TRBV6-2 or TRBV6-3 to TRBJ1-1, with unresolved D. There are 11 residues in the CDR3. V lost 5 bases and J lost 7, with 8 bases in between. The germline CDR1 and CDR2 sequences are MNHEY and SVGEGT.

This clonotype was found many times. The genes are TRBV20-1 and TRBJ2-1, with D tentatively TRBD2 (9 bases). Trimming stripped 6 bases from V and 0 bases from J, with 24 bases between. CDR1 and CDR2 (germline): DFQATT, SNEGSKA (reference sequence). This CDR3 comprises 18 residues. CDR3 DNA: TGCAGTGCCAGGGGGCTAGCGGGGTCCAGATTCTCCTACAATGAGCAGTTCTTC. Its protein is CSARGLAGSRFSYNEQFF.

This clonotype was seen a few times. J is TRBJ1-1 and V is TRBV7-3; no firm D call. CDR1 is SGHTA and CDR2 is FQGTGA in the germline V gene. CDR3 length: 13 amino acids. The V and J ends lost 5 bases and 6 bases respectively, with 13 bases between them. CDR3 sequence: CASSPDPKAEAFF. CDR3 nucleotides: TGTGCCAGCAGCCCCGACCCCAAAGCTGAAGCTTTCTTT.

CDR3 sequence (DNA): TGTGCCAGCAGTTCCCGGGACGGACCGATACGTCAGTATTTT. Amino acid sequence: CASSSRDGPIRQYF. The V call is TRBV12-3 or TRBV12-4, the J call TRBJ2-3; either TRBD1 or TRBD2 may supply D (5 bases each). V was trimmed by 4 bases and J by 12 bases, leaving 20 bases between them. CDR3 length: 14 amino acids.

The table lists this clonotype with a few counts. This chain links TRBV10-3 with TRBJ1-5, with D possibly matching TRBD1 (6 bases). There are 17 residues in the CDR3. Germline CDR1 is ENHRY and CDR2 is SYGVKD. V shed 10 bases and J shed 4 bases, with 26 bases lying between them. CDR3 loop: CATRNRETGKENQPQHF. CDR3 in DNA: TGTGCCACCCGGAACAGGGAAACTGGTAAAGAAAATCAGCCCCAGCATTTT.

This clonotype turned up a few times. The chain is built from TRBV5-1 and TRBJ2-5; D is perhaps TRBD1 (5 bases). Trimming left V 0 bases short and J 4 bases short, with 13 bases between. Germline CDR1 is SGHRS and CDR2 is YFSETQ. The CDR3 length is 15 residues. CDR3 residues: CASSLEARARETQYF. The DNA of the CDR3 is TGCGCCAGCAGCTTGGAGGCCAGGGCAAGAGAGACCCAGTACTTC.

This clonotype was counted many times. The chain recombines TRBV6-5 with TRBJ1-2, with 7 bases aligning to TRBD1. J was trimmed by 4 bases and V by 5 bases; bases with no gene match: 10. The germline CDR1 and CDR2 sequences are MNHEY and SVGAGI. The CDR3 totals 15 residues. CDR3 residues: CASSTGQAALYGYTF. As DNA, the CDR3 is TGTGCCAGCAGTACTGGACAGGCCGCTCTCTATGGCTACACCTTC.

There are many counts of this clonotype. This chain links TRBV7-2 with TRBJ2-1; the D is unclear. The germline V gene has CDR1 SGHTA and CDR2 FQGNSA. The V end was cut by 5 bases, the J end by 4 bases, with 9 bases between. This CDR3 is built from 13 residues. The CDR3 DNA follows: TGTGCCAGCAGCGAGACTGGTTACAATGAGCAGTTCTTC. It codes for CASSETGYNEQFF.

This clonotype was picked up a small number of times. The chain carries TRBV12-3 or TRBV12-4 and TRBJ1-6; 11 nucleotides agree with TRBD1. The trim removed 6 bases at V and 10 bases at J, leaving 8 bases unmatched. CDR3 length: 15 amino acids. CDR3 loop: CASRGTGGIGSPLHF. DNA for the CDR3: TGTGCCAGCAGAGGGACAGGGGGAATTGGCTCACCCCTCCACTTT.

The CDR3 bases are TGCGCCAGCAGCCAAGAGGGACAGGGACTAATTAGAGAAGGCTCGAAGGAGACCCAGTACTTC. This gives the protein CASSQEGQGLIREGSKETQYF. The rearrangement uses TRBV4-1 and TRBJ2-5; 9 nucleotides match TRBD1. This CDR3 comprises 21 residues. Germline assignment: CDR1 MGHRA and CDR2 YSYEKL. The V and J ends lost 0 bases and 5 bases, in that order; junction bases with no gene match: 22.

This clonotype has only a few counts. The rearrangement joins TRBV5-1 to TRBJ2-1; 11 bases fit TRBD2. The ends lost 2 bases at V and 7 bases at J; junction bases unmatched: 8. CDR3 length: 16 residues. From germline, CDR1 is SGHRS and CDR2 YFSETQ. CDR3 nucleotides: TGCGCCAGCAGCTTTCGGCCTAGCGGGGGGTGGAATGAGCAGTTCTTC. It codes for CASSFRPSGGWNEQFF. Complete variable domain (other parts from reference TRBV5-1 and TRBJ2-1): KAGVTQTPRYLIKTRGQQVTLSCSPISGHRSVSWYQQTPGQGLQFLFEYFSETQRNKGNFPGRFSGRQFSNSRSEMNVSTLELGDSALYLCASSFRPSGGWNEQFFGPGTRLTVL.

This clonotype was seen repeatedly, ten times or more. The chain is built from TRBV7-9 and TRBJ2-4, with 12 positions matching TRBD2. Germline values: CDR1 SEHNR, CDR2 FQNEAQ (reference sequence). The CDR3 is 21 amino acids. Trimming cost V 2 bases and J 2 bases; bases outside gene matches: 16. The CDR3 bases are TGTGCCAGCAGCTTACCCATGACTAGCGGGGGCACATCTCACTCCAAAAACATTCAGTACTTC. This sequence encodes CASSLPMTSGGTSHSKNIQYF.

This clonotype appeared a few times. The V and J genes are TRBV5-1 and TRBJ1-1; TRBD1 is a possible D gene (5 bases). CDR1 is SGHRS and CDR2 is YFSETQ in the germline V gene. The CDR3 is 14 amino acids. Trimming cost V 0 bases and J 5 bases, with 11 bases left between them. The CDR3 nucleotides read TGCGCCAGCAGCTTGGTTACAGGAAGAACTGAAGCTTTCTTT. Translating it yields CASSLVTGRTEAFF.

The gene calls are TRBV5-1 and TRBJ2-3; 8 positions match TRBD1. This CDR3 is 15 amino acids long. In germline, CDR1 is SGHRS, CDR2 YFSETQ. Germline trimming cut 0 bases from V and 3 bases from J; bases unmatched to any gene: 3. The CDR3 region has the DNA TGCGCCAGCAGCTTGGAGCGGACAGGGACAGATACGCAGTATTTT. Translating it yields CASSLERTGTDTQYF.

The J gene is TRBJ1-1, the V gene TRBV6-5, with D possibly being TRBD1 (6 bases). V was clipped by 5 bases and J by 4 bases, with 11 bases between them. The CDR3 loop spans 13 amino acids. Germline V CDR1 and CDR2: MNHEY, SVGAGI. The CDR3 loop reads CASSTGAGTEAFF. The CDR3 coding sequence is TGTGCCAGCAGTACGGGGGCGGGCACTGAAGCTTTCTTT.

This chain uses TRBV12-3 or TRBV12-4 with TRBJ2-1; TRBD2 agrees at 11 bases. This CDR3 has 12 residues. The trim removed 7 bases at V and 10 bases at J, leaving 3 bases unmatched. As DNA, the CDR3 is TGTGCCAGCATAGCGGGAGGGCAAGAGCAGTTCTTC. Encoded protein: CASIAGGQEQFF.